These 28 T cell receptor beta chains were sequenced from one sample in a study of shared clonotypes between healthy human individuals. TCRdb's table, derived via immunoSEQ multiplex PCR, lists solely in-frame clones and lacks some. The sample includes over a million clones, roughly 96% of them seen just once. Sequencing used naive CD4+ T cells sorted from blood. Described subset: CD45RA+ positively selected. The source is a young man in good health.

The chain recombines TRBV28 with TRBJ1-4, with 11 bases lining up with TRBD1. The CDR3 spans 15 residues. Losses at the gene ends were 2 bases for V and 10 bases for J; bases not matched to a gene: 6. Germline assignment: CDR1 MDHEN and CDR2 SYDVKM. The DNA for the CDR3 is TGTGCCAGCAGTTTAGGGGGACAGGGGGGGCCAAAACTGTTTTTT. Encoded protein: CASSLGGQGGPKLFF.

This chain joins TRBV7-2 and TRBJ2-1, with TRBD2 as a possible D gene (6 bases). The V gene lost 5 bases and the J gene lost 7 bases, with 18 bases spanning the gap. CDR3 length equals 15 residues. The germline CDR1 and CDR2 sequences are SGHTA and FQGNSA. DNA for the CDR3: TGTGCCAGCAGCCCAGAACTGGCGGGACTTAATGAGCAGTTCTTC. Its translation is CASSPELAGLNEQFF.

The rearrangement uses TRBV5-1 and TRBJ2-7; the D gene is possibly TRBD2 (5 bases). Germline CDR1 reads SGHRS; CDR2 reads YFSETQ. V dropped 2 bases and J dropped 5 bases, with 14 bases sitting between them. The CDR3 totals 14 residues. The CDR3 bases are TGCGCCAGCAGCTTTGCGGGCCAACTAGACGAGCAGTACTTC. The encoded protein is CASSFAGQLDEQYF.

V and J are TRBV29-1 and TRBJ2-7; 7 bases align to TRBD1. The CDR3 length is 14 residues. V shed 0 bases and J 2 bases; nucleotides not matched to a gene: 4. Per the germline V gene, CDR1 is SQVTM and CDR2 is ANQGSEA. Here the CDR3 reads CSVEDSGQTYEQYF. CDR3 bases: TGCAGCGTTGAAGACTCGGGACAGACCTACGAGCAGTACTTC.

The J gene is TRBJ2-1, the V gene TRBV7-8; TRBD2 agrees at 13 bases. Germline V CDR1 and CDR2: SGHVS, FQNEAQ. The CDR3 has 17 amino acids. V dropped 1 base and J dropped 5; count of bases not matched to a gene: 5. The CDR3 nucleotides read TGTGCCAGCAGCTTAGGATGGACTAGCGGGAGTGACAATGAGCAGTTCTTC. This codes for CASSLGWTSGSDNEQFF.

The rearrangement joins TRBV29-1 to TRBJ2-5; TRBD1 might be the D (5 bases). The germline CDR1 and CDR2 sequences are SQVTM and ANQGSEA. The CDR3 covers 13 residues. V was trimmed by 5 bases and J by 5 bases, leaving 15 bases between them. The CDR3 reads CSVSGHYRETQYF. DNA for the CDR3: TGCAGCGTTTCAGGGCACTACCGTGAGACCCAGTACTTC.

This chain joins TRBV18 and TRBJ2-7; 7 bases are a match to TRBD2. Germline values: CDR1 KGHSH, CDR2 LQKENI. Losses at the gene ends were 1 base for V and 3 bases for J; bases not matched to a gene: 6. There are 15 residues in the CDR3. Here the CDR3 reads CASSPRSAGNYEQYF. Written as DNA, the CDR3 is TGTGCCAGCTCACCACGGTCAGCGGGGAACTACGAGCAGTACTTC.

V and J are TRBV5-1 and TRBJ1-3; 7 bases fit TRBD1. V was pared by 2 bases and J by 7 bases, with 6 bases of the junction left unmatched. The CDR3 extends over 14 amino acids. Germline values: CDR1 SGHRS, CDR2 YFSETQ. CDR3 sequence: CASSLQGSPNTIYF. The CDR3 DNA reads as TGCGCCAGCAGCTTACAGGGGTCACCGAACACCATATATTTT.

The CDR3 coding sequence is TGTGCCAGCAGCCCGCGACAGGGGGGTAGGCGGAAGAACACCGGGGAGCTGTTTTTT. Protein product: CASSPRQGGRRKNTGELFF. The chain uses TRBV7-9 and TRBJ2-2; 9 nucleotides match TRBD1. CDR1 and CDR2 (germline): SEHNR, FQNEAQ (reference sequence). This CDR3 comprises 19 residues. V lost 5 bases, J lost 1 base, and 14 bases stayed unmatched.

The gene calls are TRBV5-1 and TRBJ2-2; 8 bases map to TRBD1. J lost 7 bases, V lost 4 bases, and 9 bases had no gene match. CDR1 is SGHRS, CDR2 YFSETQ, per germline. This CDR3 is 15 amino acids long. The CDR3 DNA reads TGCGCCAGCAGCAACCGGGACAGGAGGCGCGGGGAGCTGTTTTTT. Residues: CASSNRDRRRGELFF. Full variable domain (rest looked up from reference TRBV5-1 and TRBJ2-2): KAGVTQTPRYLIKTRGQQVTLSCSPISGHRSVSWYQQTPGQGLQFLFEYFSETQRNKGNFPGRFSGRQFSNSRSEMNVSTLELGDSALYLCASSNRDRRRGELFFGEGSRLTVL.

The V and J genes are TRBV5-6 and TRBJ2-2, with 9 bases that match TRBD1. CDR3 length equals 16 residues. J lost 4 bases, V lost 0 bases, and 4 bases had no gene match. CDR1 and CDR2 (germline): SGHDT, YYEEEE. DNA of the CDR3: TGTGCCAGCAGCTTGGCACAGGGGGCATCCACCGGGGAGCTGTTTTTT. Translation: CASSLAQGASTGELFF. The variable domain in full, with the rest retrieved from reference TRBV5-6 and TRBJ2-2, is DAGVTQSPTHLIKTRGQQVTLRCSPKSGHDTVSWYQQALGQGPQFIFQYYEEEERQRGNFPDRFSGHQFPNYSSELNVNALLLGDSALYLCASSLAQGASTGELFFGEGSRLTVL.

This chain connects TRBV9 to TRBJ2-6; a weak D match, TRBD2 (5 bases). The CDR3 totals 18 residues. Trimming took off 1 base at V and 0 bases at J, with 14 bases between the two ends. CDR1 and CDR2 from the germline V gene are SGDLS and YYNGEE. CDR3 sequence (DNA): TGTGCCAGCAGCGTATTCCCCTTACTAGGCTCTGGGGCCAACGTCCTGACTTTC. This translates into CASSVFPLLGSGANVLTF. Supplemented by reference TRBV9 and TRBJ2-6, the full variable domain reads DSGVTQTPKHLITATGQRVTLRCSPRSGDLSVYWYQQSLDQGLQFLIQYYNGEERAKGNILERFSAQQFPDLHSELNLSSLELGDSALYFCASSVFPLLGSGANVLTFGAGSRLTVL.

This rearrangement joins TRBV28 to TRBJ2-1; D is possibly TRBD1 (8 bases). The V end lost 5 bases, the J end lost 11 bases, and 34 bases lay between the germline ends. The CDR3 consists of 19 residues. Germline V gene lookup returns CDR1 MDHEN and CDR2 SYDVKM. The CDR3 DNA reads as TGTGCCAGCAGTACCCGACAGGGGCGGTTTTGGGGGGGTTCCGAGAAGCAGTTCTTC. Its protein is CASSTRQGRFWGGSEKQFF.

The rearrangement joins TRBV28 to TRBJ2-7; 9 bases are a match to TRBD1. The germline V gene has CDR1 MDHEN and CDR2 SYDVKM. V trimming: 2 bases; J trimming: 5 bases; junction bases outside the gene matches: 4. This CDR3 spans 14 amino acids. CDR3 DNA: TGTGCCAGCAGTTTACCGGACAGGGGCCACGAGCAGTACTTC. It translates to CASSLPDRGHEQYF.

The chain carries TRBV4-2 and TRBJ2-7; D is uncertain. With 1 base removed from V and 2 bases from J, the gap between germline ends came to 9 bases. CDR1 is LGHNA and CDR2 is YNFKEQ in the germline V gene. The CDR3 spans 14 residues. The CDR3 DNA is TGTGCCAGCAGCCAAGTATCTACCCCCTACGAGCAGTACTTC. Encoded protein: CASSQVSTPYEQYF.

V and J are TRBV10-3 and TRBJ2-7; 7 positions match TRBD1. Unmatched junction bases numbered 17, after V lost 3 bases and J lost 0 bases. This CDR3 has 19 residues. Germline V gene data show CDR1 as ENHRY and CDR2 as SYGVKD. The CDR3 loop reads CAISDHTGSSKGASYEQYF. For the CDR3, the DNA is TGTGCCATCAGTGACCACACGGGTAGCAGCAAGGGGGCCTCCTACGAGCAGTACTTC.

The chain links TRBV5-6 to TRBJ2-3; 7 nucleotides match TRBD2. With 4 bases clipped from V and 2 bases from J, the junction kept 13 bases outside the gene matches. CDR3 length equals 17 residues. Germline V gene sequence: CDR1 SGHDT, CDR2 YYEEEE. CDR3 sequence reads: CASSSLQPGLYTDTQYF. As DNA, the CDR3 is TGTGCCAGCAGCAGCCTCCAGCCGGGACTATACACAGATACGCAGTATTTT.

The CDR3 region has the DNA TGTGCCAGCAGCCCCATGTTCTGGGGCACTGAAGCTTTCTTT. Translation gives CASSPMFWGTEAFF. The chain uses TRBV6-5 and TRBJ1-1; D is ambiguous. Looked up from germline, CDR1 is MNHEY and CDR2 is SVGAGI. The CDR3 is 14 residues long. Trimming removed 6 bases from V and 4 bases from J, with 15 bases in between.

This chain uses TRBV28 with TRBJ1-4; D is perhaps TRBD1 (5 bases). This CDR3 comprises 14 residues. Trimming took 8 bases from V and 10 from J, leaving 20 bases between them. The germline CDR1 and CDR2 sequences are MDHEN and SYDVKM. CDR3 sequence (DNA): TGTGCCAGCCTATACAGGCGCCCGGAGGGAAAACTGTTTTTT. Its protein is CASLYRRPEGKLFF.

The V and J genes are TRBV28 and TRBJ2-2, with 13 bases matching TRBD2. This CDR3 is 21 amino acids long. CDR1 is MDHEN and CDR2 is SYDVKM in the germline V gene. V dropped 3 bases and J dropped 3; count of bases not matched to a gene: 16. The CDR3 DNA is TGTGCCAGCAGTTTTCCGCGCCGGTTGGGACTAGCGGGACGCTACACCGGGGAGCTGTTTTTT. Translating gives CASSFPRRLGLAGRYTGELFF.

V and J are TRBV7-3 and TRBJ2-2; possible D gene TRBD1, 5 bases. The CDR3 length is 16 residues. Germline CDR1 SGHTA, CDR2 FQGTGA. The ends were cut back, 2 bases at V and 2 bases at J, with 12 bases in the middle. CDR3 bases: TGTGCCAGCAGCTTACAGTCCCAGGGAAACACCGGGGAGCTGTTTTTT. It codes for CASSLQSQGNTGELFF.

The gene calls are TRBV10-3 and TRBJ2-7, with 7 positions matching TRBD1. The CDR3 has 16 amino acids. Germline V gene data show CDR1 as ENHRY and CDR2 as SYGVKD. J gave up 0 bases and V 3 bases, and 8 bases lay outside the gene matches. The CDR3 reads CAISDTGTASSYEQYF. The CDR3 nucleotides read TGTGCCATCAGTGATACCGGGACAGCGAGCTCCTACGAGCAGTACTTC.

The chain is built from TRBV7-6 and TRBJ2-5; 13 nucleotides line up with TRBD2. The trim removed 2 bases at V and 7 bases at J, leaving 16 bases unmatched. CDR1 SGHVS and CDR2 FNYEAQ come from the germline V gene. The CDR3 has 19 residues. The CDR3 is CASSLKTGTSGALGGTQYF. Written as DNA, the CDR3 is TGTGCCAGCAGCTTAAAAACCGGGACTAGCGGGGCCCTAGGGGGGACCCAGTACTTC.

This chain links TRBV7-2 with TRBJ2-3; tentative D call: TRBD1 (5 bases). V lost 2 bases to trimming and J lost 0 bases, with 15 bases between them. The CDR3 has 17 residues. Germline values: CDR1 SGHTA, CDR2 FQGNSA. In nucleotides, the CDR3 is TGTGCCAGCAGCTTATTAGGGGCCCAAACAAGCACAGATACGCAGTATTTT. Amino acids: CASSLLGAQTSTDTQYF.

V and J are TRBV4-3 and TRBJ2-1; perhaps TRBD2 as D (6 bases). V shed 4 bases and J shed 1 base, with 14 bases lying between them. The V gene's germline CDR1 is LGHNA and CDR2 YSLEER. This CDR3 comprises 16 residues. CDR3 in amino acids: CASSRDAGLSYNEQFF. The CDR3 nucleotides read TGCGCCAGCAGCCGCGATGCGGGATTGTCCTACAATGAGCAGTTCTTC.

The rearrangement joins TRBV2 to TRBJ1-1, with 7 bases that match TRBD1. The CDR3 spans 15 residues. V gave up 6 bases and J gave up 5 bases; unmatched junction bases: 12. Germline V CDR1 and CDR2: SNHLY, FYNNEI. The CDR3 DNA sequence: TGTGCCAGCAGCGAGCTCCGCCCGGACAGGACTGAAGCTTTCTTT. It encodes CASSELRPDRTEAFF.

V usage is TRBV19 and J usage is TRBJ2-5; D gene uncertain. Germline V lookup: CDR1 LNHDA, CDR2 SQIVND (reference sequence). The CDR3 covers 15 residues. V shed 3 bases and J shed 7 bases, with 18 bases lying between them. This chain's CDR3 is CASSIGRRPVGTQYF. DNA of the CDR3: TGTGCCAGTAGTATTGGTCGTCGGCCTGTAGGGACCCAGTACTTC.

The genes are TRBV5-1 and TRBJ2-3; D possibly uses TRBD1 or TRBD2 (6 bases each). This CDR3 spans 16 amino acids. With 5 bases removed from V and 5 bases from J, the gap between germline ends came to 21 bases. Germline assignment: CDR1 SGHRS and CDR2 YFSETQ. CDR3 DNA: TGCGCCAGCAGTTGGGACGGAGGGGGTTTGGGAGATACGCAGTATTTT. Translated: CASSWDGGGLGDTQYF.